Following are 28 T cell receptor beta chains from one sample sequenced in a study of shared clonotypes between healthy human individuals. Naive CD8 cells lacked CD45RO, underwent positive selection for CCR7 and left out terminally differentiated effector memory CD45RA+ cells. Sequencing was performed with immunoSEQ multiplex PCR; in TCRdb, only in-frame clones are kept and a portion is missing. The sample lists around 580,000 clones, roughly 98% occurring once. The specimen was naive CD8+ T cells sorted from blood. These receptors originate from a man younger than 45 in good health.

The chain carries TRBV18 and TRBJ2-1; 8 bases are a match to TRBD2. Germline CDR1 KGHSH, CDR2 LQKENI. This CDR3 spans 15 amino acids. Germline trimming cut 3 bases from V and 8 bases from J; bases unmatched to any gene: 9. This CDR3 is CASSPSGSWVDEQFF. The CDR3, as DNA: TGTGCCAGCTCACCGAGCGGGAGTTGGGTCGATGAGCAGTTCTTC.

As regards this clone: Other DNA sequences in this specimen translate into the identical CDR3. The V call is TRBV9, the J call TRBJ2-2; D remains unclear. Germline lookup yields CDR1 SGDLS and CDR2 YYNGEE. With 4 bases removed from V and 2 bases from J, the gap between germline ends came to 3 bases. The CDR3 runs 12 residues. The CDR3 sequence: CASSQNTGELFF. The DNA for the CDR3 is TGTGCCAGCAGCCAAAACACCGGGGAGCTGTTTTTT.

The chain recombines TRBV28 with TRBJ1-5; weak D call: TRBD1 (5 bases). Trimming shortened V by 4 bases and J by 0 bases, and 19 bases separated the two germline ends. The length of the CDR3 is 18 residues. In germline, CDR1 is MDHEN, CDR2 SYDVKM. The chain's CDR3 is CASSSFSGTAYSNQPQHF. CDR3 DNA sequence: TGTGCCAGCAGTTCTTTTTCCGGGACGGCCTATAGCAATCAGCCCCAGCATTTT.

The chain couples TRBV4-1 to TRBJ1-1; D possibly corresponds to TRBD1 (6 bases). V was trimmed by 2 bases and J by 1 base, leaving 14 bases between them. Germline loops: CDR1 MGHRA, CDR2 YSYEKL. The length of the CDR3 is 16 residues. CDR3 region: CASSQSRGQQNTEAFF. The CDR3 nucleotides read TGCGCCAGCAGCCAAAGTAGAGGACAGCAGAACACTGAAGCTTTCTTT.

The chain has TRBV2 and TRBJ1-2, with 8 bases aligning to TRBD1. Germline V gene data show CDR1 as SNHLY and CDR2 as FYNNEI. The V segment lost 7 bases and the J segment 2 bases; nucleotides outside the gene matches: 15. CDR3 length equals 17 residues. CDR3 residues: CASTLGDMGTGNYGYTF. In DNA form, the CDR3 reads TGTGCCAGCACCTTGGGGGATATGGGGACAGGAAACTATGGCTACACCTTC.

The rearrangement links TRBV6-1 to TRBJ2-2; 7 bases are a match to TRBD1. The CDR3 is 16 residues long. V shed 3 bases and J 3 bases; nucleotides not matched to a gene: 7. From germline, CDR1 is MNHNS and CDR2 SASEGT. CDR3 loop: CASSDEGGQHTGELFF. The CDR3 DNA reads as TGTGCCAGCAGTGACGAAGGGGGACAGCACACCGGGGAGCTGTTTTTT.

On this clone: Additional DNA sequences in this sample encode the identical CDR3. The chain carries TRBV6-5 and TRBJ1-1; D not certain. The CDR3 loop spans 13 amino acids. Germline loops: CDR1 MNHEY, CDR2 SVGAGI. V was pared by 5 bases and J by 1 base, with 8 bases between. CDR3 protein: CASSHRENTEAFF. The CDR3 DNA is TGTGCCAGCAGTCACCGGGAGAACACTGAAGCTTTCTTT.

V usage is TRBV15 and J usage is TRBJ1-5; D possibly corresponds to TRBD1 (5 bases). V was pared by 0 bases and J by 3 bases, with 12 bases between. CDR1 and CDR2 from the germline V gene are LNHNV and YYDKDF (reference sequence). This CDR3 is built from 16 residues. The CDR3 sequence is CATSREFRGINQPQHF. CDR3 DNA: TGTGCCACCAGCAGAGAATTCCGGGGGATCAATCAGCCCCAGCATTTT.

This clone is a singleton in its sample. The genes are TRBV2 and TRBJ2-7, with D hard to call. The CDR3 loop spans 14 amino acids. V was trimmed by 1 base and J by 5 bases, leaving 12 bases between them. Germline V gene lookup returns CDR1 SNHLY and CDR2 FYNNEI. CDR3 sequence (DNA): TGTGCCAGCAGTGAAGACAGTCTGGGGAACGAGCAGTACTTC. Amino acids: CASSEDSLGNEQYF. Full variable domain (missing parts from reference TRBV2 and TRBJ2-7): EPEVTQTPSHQVTQMGQEVILRCVPISNHLYFYWYRQILGQKVEFLVSFYNNEISEKSEIFDDQFSVERPDGSNFTLKIRSTKLEDSAMYFCASSEDSLGNEQYFGPGTRLTVT.

This clone was counted between two and nine times. This chain connects TRBV28 to TRBJ2-7; D is tentatively TRBD1 or TRBD2 (5 bases each). The CDR3 contains 14 residues. Trimming shortened V by 1 base and J by 3 bases, and 10 bases separated the two germline ends. CDR1 is MDHEN, CDR2 SYDVKM, per germline. CDR3 sequence reads: CASSLLGPLYEQYF. CDR3 bases: TGTGCCAGCAGTTTATTGGGACCTCTCTACGAGCAGTACTTC.

The gene calls are TRBV27 and TRBJ2-4; D is ambiguous. Germline CDR1 is MNHEY and CDR2 is SMNVEV (reference sequence). The CDR3 contains 14 residues. V was shortened by 5 bases and J by 2 bases, with 10 bases between the two germline ends. CDR3 loop: CASSAYGSKNIQYF. CDR3 DNA sequence: TGTGCCAGCAGTGCCTACGGGTCCAAAAACATTCAGTACTTC.

This rearrangement joins TRBV7-3 to TRBJ1-2, with D unresolved. V gave up 4 bases and J gave up 7 bases, with 13 bases separating them. The CDR3 spans 13 residues. Germline values: CDR1 SGHTA, CDR2 FQGTGA. CDR3 residues: CASSYLGNGGYTF. Written as DNA, the CDR3 is TGTGCCAGCAGCTACCTCGGGAATGGTGGCTACACCTTC. Full variable domain (remainder filled in from reference TRBV7-3 and TRBJ1-2): GAGVSQTPSNKVTEKGKYVELRCDPISGHTALYWYRQSLGQGPEFLIYFQGTGAADDSGLPNDRFFAVRPEGSVSTLKIQRTERGDSAVYLCASSYLGNGGYTFGSGTRLTVV.

The rearrangement uses TRBV28 and TRBJ2-7, with D possibly being TRBD1 (6 bases). V was cut by 3 bases and J by 4 bases, with 10 bases left in between. Germline V gene sequence: CDR1 MDHEN, CDR2 SYDVKM. The CDR3 spans 13 residues. The CDR3 coding sequence is TGTGCCAGCAGTTTCAACAGGGCGTACGAGCAGTACTTC. The encoded protein is CASSFNRAYEQYF.

The chain combines TRBV6-5 with TRBJ1-5, with D hard to call. Germline assignment: CDR1 MNHEY and CDR2 SVGAGI. V lost 6 bases and J 0 bases, leaving 12 bases between the germline ends. The CDR3 contains 15 residues. CDR3 in DNA: TGTGCCAGCAGCCAACAAGAGTCTAGCAATCAGCCCCAGCATTTT. Residues: CASSQQESSNQPQHF.

This chain joins TRBV10-3 and TRBJ2-7; D might be TRBD1 (6 bases). Trimming removed 8 bases at V and 2 bases at J, with 13 bases between. CDR3 size: 13 residues. Germline lookup yields CDR1 ENHRY and CDR2 SYGVKD. The CDR3 reads CAIRPGHTYEQYF. DNA of the CDR3: TGTGCCATCCGCCCGGGACACACCTACGAGCAGTACTTC.

A remark on this clone: At the DNA level, this CDR3 is encoded by other sequences in the same sample as well. This chain joins TRBV27 and TRBJ2-7; no clear D gene. V lost 3 bases and J 0 bases, leaving 6 bases between the germline ends. CDR3 length equals 13 residues. The germline CDR1 and CDR2 sequences are MNHEY and SMNVEV (reference sequence). CDR3 sequence: CASSFSSSYEQYF. In nucleotides, the CDR3 is TGTGCCAGCAGTTTTTCGAGCTCCTACGAGCAGTACTTC.

J is TRBJ1-2 and V is TRBV7-8; D is unresolved. V lost 3 bases to trimming and J lost 4 bases, with 15 bases between them. Per the germline V gene, CDR1 is SGHVS and CDR2 is FQNEAQ. The length of the CDR3 is 15 residues. The CDR3 sequence: CASSFWLGKGYGYTF. CDR3 coding DNA: TGTGCCAGCAGCTTCTGGCTGGGAAAGGGCTATGGCTACACCTTC.

CDR3: CASTAPRGTGGRHIQYF. The DNA of the CDR3 is TGTGCCAGCACCGCTCCCCGGGGGACTGGCGGGAGGCACATTCAGTACTTC. The chain combines TRBV28 with TRBJ2-4; TRBD2 aligns across 8 bases. The CDR3 is 17 residues long. V was clipped by 7 bases and J by 8 bases; unmatched bases: 19. CDR1 is MDHEN, CDR2 SYDVKM, per germline.

The CDR3 region is CSVVVGGPFKYF. The CDR3 region has the DNA TGCAGCGTTGTAGTCGGAGGTCCATTCAAGTACTTC. This chain joins TRBV29-1 and TRBJ2-4; a weak D match, TRBD2 (5 bases). Trimming took 4 bases from V and 14 from J, leaving 18 bases between them. The CDR3 runs 12 residues. Germline assignment: CDR1 SQVTM and CDR2 ANQGSEA.

The rearrangement uses TRBV27 and TRBJ1-5; TRBD1 might be the D (6 bases). Germline values: CDR1 MNHEY, CDR2 SMNVEV (reference sequence). V lost 5 bases and J lost 2, with 16 bases in between. CDR3 length: 16 residues. Here the CDR3 DNA reads TGTGCCAGCAGTCCCTGGGGGGGGCAGGGCAATCAGCCCCAGCATTTT. Translated: CASSPWGGQGNQPQHF.

This clone was seen only once. The rearrangement joins TRBV7-8 to TRBJ2-5, with D unresolved. Trimming took off 5 bases at V and 2 bases at J, with 18 bases between the two ends. This CDR3 is built from 16 residues. Looked up from germline, CDR1 is SGHVS and CDR2 is FQNEAQ. This CDR3 reads CASSPFGTTGQETQYF. CDR3 bases: TGTGCCAGCAGCCCCTTCGGTACGACTGGGCAAGAGACCCAGTACTTC.

V usage is TRBV9 and J usage is TRBJ2-3; TRBD2 matches 7 bases. This CDR3 comprises 17 residues. The J segment lost 5 bases and the V segment lost 0 bases, leaving 12 bases of the junction unmatched. Germline loops: CDR1 SGDLS, CDR2 YYNGEE. CDR3 protein: CASSVALAGSPLDTQYF. The CDR3 DNA reads TGTGCCAGCAGCGTAGCTTTAGCGGGTTCGCCACTAGATACGCAGTATTTT.

The rearrangement uses TRBV5-4 and TRBJ1-2; TRBD1 agrees at 8 bases. This CDR3 region has 16 residues. Germline lookup yields CDR1 SGHNT and CDR2 YYREEE (reference sequence). V was pared by 4 bases and J by 3 bases, with 11 bases of the junction left unmatched. The CDR3 is CASSPFSGQADYGYTF. The DNA of the CDR3 is TGTGCCAGCAGCCCATTCTCGGGACAGGCGGACTATGGCTACACCTTC.

V and J are TRBV7-7 and TRBJ2-2; 12 nucleotides match TRBD2. The CDR3 contains 17 residues. Germline V lookup: CDR1 SSHAT, CDR2 FNYEAQ (reference sequence). Trimming removed 1 base from V and 4 bases from J; junction bases left unmatched: 4. CDR3 sequence (DNA): TGTGCCAGCAGCTTAGGACTAGCGGGAGAGATCACCGGGGAGCTGTTTTTT. Its protein product is CASSLGLAGEITGELFF.

The chain employs TRBV10-3 and TRBJ2-7; D is possibly TRBD2 (7 bases). The V end was cut by 3 bases, the J end by 3 bases, with 15 bases between. CDR3 length equals 15 residues. CDR1 and CDR2 from the germline V gene are ENHRY and SYGVKD. CDR3 amino acids: CAISEVEGGYYEQYF. CDR3 coding DNA: TGTGCCATCAGTGAAGTAGAGGGGGGGTACTACGAGCAGTACTTC.

V and J are TRBV4-3 and TRBJ1-3; D remains unclear. This CDR3 contains 14 residues. Germline V gives CDR1 LGHNA, CDR2 YSLEER. The V and J ends lost 5 bases and 3 bases respectively, with 11 bases between them. CDR3 protein: CASSNGIDGNTIYF. The CDR3 bases are TGCGCCAGCAGCAACGGGATTGATGGAAACACCATATATTTT.

The CDR3 loop reads CASRPADLSYEQYF. The CDR3 nucleotides are TGTGCCAGCAGACCGGCAGATCTATCGTACGAGCAGTACTTC. This chain uses TRBV27 with TRBJ2-7; D is undetermined. Germline V gives CDR1 MNHEY, CDR2 SMNVEV (reference sequence). There are 14 residues in the CDR3. V was shortened by 6 bases and J by 4 bases, with 16 bases between the two germline ends.

J is TRBJ2-7 and V is TRBV6-1, with a weak D call TRBD1 (6 bases). The length of the CDR3 is 13 residues. The V gene's germline CDR1 is MNHNS and CDR2 SASEGT. V lost 4 bases, J lost 3 bases, and 10 bases lay in between. CDR3 amino acids: CASSGTVYYEQYF. The CDR3 DNA follows: TGTGCCAGCAGTGGGACAGTCTACTACGAGCAGTACTTC.